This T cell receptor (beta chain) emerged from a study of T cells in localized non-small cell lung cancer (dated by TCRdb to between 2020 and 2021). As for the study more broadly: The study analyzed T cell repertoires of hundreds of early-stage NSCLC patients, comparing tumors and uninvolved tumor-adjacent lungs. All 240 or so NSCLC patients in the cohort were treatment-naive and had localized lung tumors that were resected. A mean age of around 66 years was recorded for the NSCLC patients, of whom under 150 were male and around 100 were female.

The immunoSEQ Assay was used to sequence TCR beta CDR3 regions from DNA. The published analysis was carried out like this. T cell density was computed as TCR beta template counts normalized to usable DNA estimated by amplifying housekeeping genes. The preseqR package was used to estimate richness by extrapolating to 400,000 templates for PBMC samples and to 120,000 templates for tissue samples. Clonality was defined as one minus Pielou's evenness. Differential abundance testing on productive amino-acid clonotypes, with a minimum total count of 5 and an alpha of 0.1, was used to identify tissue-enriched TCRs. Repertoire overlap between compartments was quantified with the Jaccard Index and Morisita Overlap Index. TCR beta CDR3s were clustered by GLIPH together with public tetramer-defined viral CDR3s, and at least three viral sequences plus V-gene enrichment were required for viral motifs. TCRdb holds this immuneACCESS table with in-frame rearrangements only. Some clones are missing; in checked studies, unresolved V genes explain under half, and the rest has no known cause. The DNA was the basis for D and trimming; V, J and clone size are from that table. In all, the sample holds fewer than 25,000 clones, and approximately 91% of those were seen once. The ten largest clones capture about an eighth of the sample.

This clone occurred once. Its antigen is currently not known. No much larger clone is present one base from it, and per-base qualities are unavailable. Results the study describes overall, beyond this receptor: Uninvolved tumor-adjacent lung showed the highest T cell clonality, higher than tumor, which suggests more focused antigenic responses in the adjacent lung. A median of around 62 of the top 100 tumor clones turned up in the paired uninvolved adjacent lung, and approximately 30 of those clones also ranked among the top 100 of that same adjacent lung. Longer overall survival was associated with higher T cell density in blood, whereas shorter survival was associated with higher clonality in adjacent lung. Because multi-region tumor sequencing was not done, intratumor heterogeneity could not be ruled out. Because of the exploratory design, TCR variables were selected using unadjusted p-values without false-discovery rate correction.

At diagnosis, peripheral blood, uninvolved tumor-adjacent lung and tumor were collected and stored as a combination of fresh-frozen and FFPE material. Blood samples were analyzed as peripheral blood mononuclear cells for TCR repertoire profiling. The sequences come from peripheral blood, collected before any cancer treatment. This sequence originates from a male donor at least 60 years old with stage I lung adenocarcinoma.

The sequence in DNA is TGTGCCAGCAGTGGGGAGACAGGGGAAATCTATGGCTACACCTTC. The translation is CASSGETGEIYGYTF. The V gene is TRBV6-1 and the J gene is TRBJ1-2; a stretch of 8 junction bases matches TRBD1. Ends trimmed: V by 4 bases, J by 4 bases; bases unmatched to a gene: 8. CDR1 MNHNS and CDR2 SASEGT were looked up in the germline V gene. Including cysteine and phenylalanine, the CDR3 has 15 amino acids. Left in the record is the CDR3 DNA by itself, 45 bases read in frame from the first base.